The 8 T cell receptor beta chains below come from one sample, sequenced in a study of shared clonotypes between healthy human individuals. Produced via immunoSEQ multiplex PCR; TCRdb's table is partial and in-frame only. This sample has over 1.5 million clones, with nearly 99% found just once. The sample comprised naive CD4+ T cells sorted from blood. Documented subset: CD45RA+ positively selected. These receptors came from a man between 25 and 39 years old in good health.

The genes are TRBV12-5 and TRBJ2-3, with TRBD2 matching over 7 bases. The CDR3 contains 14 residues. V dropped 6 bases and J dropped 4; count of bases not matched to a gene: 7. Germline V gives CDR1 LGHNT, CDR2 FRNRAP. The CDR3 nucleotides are TGTGCTAGTGGGGGAGGAGGGAGGGCAGATACGCAGTATTTT. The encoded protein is CASGGGGRADTQYF.

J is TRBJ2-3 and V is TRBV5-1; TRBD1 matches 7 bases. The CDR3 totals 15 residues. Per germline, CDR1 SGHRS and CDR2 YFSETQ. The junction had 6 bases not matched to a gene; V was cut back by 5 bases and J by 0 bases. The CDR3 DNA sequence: TGCGCCAGCAGGGCATTACAGGGGAGCACAGATACGCAGTATTTT. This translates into CASRALQGSTDTQYF.

The CDR3 protein is CASSPETGASYEQYF. The CDR3 bases are TGCGCCAGCAGCCCAGAAACAGGGGCGAGCTACGAGCAGTACTTC. This chain connects TRBV5-1 to TRBJ2-7, with TRBD1 matching over 7 bases. The CDR3 has 15 amino acids. The J segment lost 3 bases and the V segment lost 4 bases, leaving 10 bases of the junction unmatched. Looked up from germline, CDR1 is SGHRS and CDR2 is YFSETQ.

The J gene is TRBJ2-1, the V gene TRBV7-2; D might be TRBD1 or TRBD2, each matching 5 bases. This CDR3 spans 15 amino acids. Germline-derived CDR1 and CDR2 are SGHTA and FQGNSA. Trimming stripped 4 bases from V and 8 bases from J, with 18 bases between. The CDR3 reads CASSSVFWGSDEQFF. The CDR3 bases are TGTGCCAGCAGCTCAGTATTTTGGGGGTCGGATGAGCAGTTCTTC.

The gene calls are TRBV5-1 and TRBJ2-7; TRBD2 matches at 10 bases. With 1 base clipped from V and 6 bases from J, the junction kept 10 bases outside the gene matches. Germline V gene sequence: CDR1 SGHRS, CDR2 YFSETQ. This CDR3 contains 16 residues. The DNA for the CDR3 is TGCGCCAGCAGCTTGCTCCCTAGCGGGAGTGGTGGCGAGCAGTACTTC. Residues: CASSLLPSGSGGEQYF.

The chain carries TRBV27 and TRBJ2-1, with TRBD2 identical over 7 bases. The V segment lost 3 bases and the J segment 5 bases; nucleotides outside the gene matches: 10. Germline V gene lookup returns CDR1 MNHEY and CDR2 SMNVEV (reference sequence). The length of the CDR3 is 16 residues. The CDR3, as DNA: TGTGCCAGCAGTTTCCTCTGGGCTAGCGGCAACAATGAGCAGTTCTTC. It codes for CASSFLWASGNNEQFF.

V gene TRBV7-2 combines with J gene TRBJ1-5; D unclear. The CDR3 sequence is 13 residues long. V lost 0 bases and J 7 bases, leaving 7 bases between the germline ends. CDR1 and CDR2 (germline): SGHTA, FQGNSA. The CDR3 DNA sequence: TGTGCCAGCAGCTTAGCAGTGAGGCAGCCCCAGCATTTT. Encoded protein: CASSLAVRQPQHF.

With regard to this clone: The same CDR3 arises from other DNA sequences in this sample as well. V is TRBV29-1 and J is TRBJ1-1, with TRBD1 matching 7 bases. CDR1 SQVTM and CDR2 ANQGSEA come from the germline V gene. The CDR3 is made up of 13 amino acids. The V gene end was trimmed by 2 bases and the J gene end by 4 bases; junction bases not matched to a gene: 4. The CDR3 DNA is TGCAGCGTTGAAAGGCAGGGGGGCACTGAAGCTTTCTTT. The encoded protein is CSVERQGGTEAFF. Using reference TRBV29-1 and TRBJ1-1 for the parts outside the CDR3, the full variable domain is SAVISQKPSRDICQRGTSLTIQCQVDSQVTMMFWYRQQPGQSLTLIATANQGSEATYESGFVIDKFPISRPNLTFSTLTVSNMSPEDSSIYLCSVERQGGTEAFFGQGTRLTVV.